This TCR beta chain was obtained from a study of blood T cell repertoires in COVID-19. Study in general: Donors in the United States, Italy and Spain gave samples during acute or convalescent COVID-19.

The V gene lost 4 bases and the J gene lost 0 bases, with 8 bases spanning the gap. The CDR3 is made up of 13 amino acids. CDR1 SGHRS and CDR2 YFSETQ come from the germline V gene. Original methodology: For nucleated cells, counts were estimated from reference gene primer amplification. Generated by immunoSEQ multiplex PCR, the TCRdb table keeps only in-frame clones and is missing some. V, J and clone size were drawn from that table, and D and trimming were deduced from the DNA. The sample includes approximately 300,000 clones, around 80% of them seen just once. The sample consisted of peripheral blood. The clonotype comes from a woman aged 45-65 years with acute or convalescent COVID-19. The rearrangement links TRBV5-1 to TRBJ2-7, with TRBD1 as a possible D gene (6 bases). CDR3 residues: CASSRDISYEQYF. DNA of the CDR3: TGCGCCAGCAGCCGGGACATCTCCTACGAGCAGTACTTC.